Below are 2 T cell receptor beta chains sequenced from a single sample in a study of T cells in Graves' hyperthyroidism and ophthalmopathy. Amplification targeted TCR beta CDR3 regions from RNA transcripts. A set of HTBI primers served as the primers for a first-round RT-PCR of the TCR CDR3. Via MiXCR, TCRdb re-called the multiplex PCR reads, giving one row per CDR3 protein. The sample carries around 690,000 distinct CDR3 sequences, around 20% recorded once. Sequenced input: blood. These receptors were obtained from a man aged 25-40 years with Graves' ophthalmopathy.

The chain couples TRBV29-1 to TRBJ1-5; D is uncertain. Germline lookup yields CDR1 SQVTM and CDR2 ANQGSEA. Trimming pared 4 bases from V and 0 bases from J, leaving 10 bases between. CDR3 length: 14 amino acids. CDR3 sequence reads: CSVVIGYSNQPQHF. For the CDR3, the DNA is TGCAGCGTTGTGATTGGATATAGCAATCAGCCCCAGCATTTT.

In its sample, this clonotype was seen many times. V usage is TRBV20-1 and J usage is TRBJ2-3, with a tentative D call TRBD1 (5 bases). The germline V and J ends were trimmed by 4 bases and 6 bases, with 14 bases remaining between them. Germline V gives CDR1 DFQATT, CDR2 SNEGSKA (reference sequence). The CDR3 is 13 residues long. CDR3 sequence (DNA): TGCAGTGCTATAGGACCTTCAGGGGATACGCAGTATTTT. Residues: CSAIGPSGDTQYF.